These 2 T cell receptor beta chains were sequenced from one sample in a study of identical twins. TCRdb analysed the 5' RACE reads with MiXCR anew, one entry per CDR3 protein. This table holds 470,000 or so distinct CDR3 sequences, 24% found once. The sample was also linked to a second study, of T cells expressing NK-cell markers.

The sequenced sample consisted of CD4+ T cells sorted from blood. The receptors originated from a woman aged 18-29 years in good health.

This clonotype has just a few counts. The chain uses TRBV15 and TRBJ1-2; D is ambiguous. CDR1 is LNHNV, CDR2 YYDKDF, per germline (reference sequence). This CDR3 has 15 amino acids. With 3 bases removed from V and 0 bases from J, the gap between germline ends came to 11 bases. The CDR3 reads CATSSQNTANYGYTF. The CDR3 DNA reads TGTGCCACCAGCAGCCAAAACACAGCTAACTATGGCTACACCTTC.

V and J are TRBV6-6 and TRBJ2-2; a possible D gene is TRBD1 (5 bases). Trimming pared 7 bases from V and 6 bases from J, leaving 9 bases between. The CDR3 loop spans 12 amino acids. Per germline, CDR1 MNHNY and CDR2 SVGAGI (reference sequence). The CDR3 coding sequence is TGTGCCAGCACAGGGCCCTCCGGGGAGCTGTTTTTT. As protein: CASTGPSGELFF.